This entry describes one T cell receptor (beta chain). This entry comes from a study of blood T cell repertoires in COVID-19. Study context: Acute-phase and convalescent COVID-19 samples originated in the United States, Italy and Spain.

Method: immunoSEQ multiplex PCR; TCRdb's copy keeps in-frame clones and lacks some. The sample has more than 120,000 clones; 87% are singletons. V dropped 4 bases and J dropped 3 bases, with 7 bases sitting between them. The CDR3 is 13 amino acids. CDR1 is LNHDA, CDR2 SQIVND, per germline (reference sequence). This TCR came from a woman in her forties or fifties with acute or convalescent COVID-19. The V call is TRBV19, the J call TRBJ1-5; no clear D. Sequencing was carried out using peripheral blood. The CDR3 reads CASSNSPNQPQHF. The CDR3 bases are TGTGCCAGTAGTAATAGCCCCAATCAGCCCCAGCATTTT.